These 24 T cell receptor beta chains were all obtained from the same sample, sequenced in a study of shared clonotypes between healthy human individuals. Using immunoSEQ multiplex PCR, the repertoire was profiled, and TCRdb retains in-frame clones only, with some absent. The sample records over 2 million clones, roughly 94% being singletons. Only CD45RO-negative cells positively selected for CCR7 counted as naive CD8 cells, so terminally differentiated effector memory CD45RA+ cells were excluded. The sample consisted of naive CD8+ T cells sorted from blood. Receptor source: a man between 18 and 35 years old in good health.

J is TRBJ2-5 and V is TRBV10-3, with D perhaps matching TRBD1 or TRBD2 (5 bases each). CDR3 length: 14 amino acids. CDR1 is ENHRY and CDR2 is SYGVKD in the germline V gene. Trimming stripped 5 bases from V and 2 bases from J, with 12 bases between. The CDR3 region has the DNA TGTGCCATCAGTCAAGGGGACGGTCAAGAGACCCAGTACTTC. Amino acid sequence: CAISQGDGQETQYF.

The CDR3 coding sequence is TGTGCCTGGAACGCGGGCTCCTATGGCTACACCTTC. The encoded protein is CAWNAGSYGYTF. V usage is TRBV30 and J usage is TRBJ1-2; D unclear. The CDR3 has 12 residues. In germline, CDR1 is GTSNPN, CDR2 SVGIG (reference sequence). Trimming took off 4 bases at V and 4 bases at J, with 10 bases between the two ends.

The chain employs TRBV7-2 and TRBJ2-7, with 9 bases lining up with TRBD2. The CDR3 is made up of 14 amino acids. Germline V gives CDR1 SGHTA, CDR2 FQGNSA. J was trimmed by 4 bases and V by 4 bases; bases with no gene match: 5. CDR3 in DNA: TGTGCCAGCAGCTCTAGCGGGGCTGGATACGAGCAGTACTTC. It codes for CASSSSGAGYEQYF.

This rearrangement joins TRBV7-2 to TRBJ2-5; the D gene is possibly TRBD2 (5 bases). The J call may not be correct, given that the DNA end is closer to TRBJ2-7. The CDR3 totals 13 residues. Germline CDR1 reads SGHTA; CDR2 reads FQGNSA. This chain's CDR3 is CASSLGAVGEQYF. For the CDR3, the DNA is TGTGCCAGCAGCTTAGGAGCGGTAGGCGAGCAGTACTTC.

The chain uses TRBV4-3 and TRBJ1-2, with a tentative D call TRBD1 (6 bases). V lost 0 bases to trimming and J lost 7 bases, with 12 bases between them. Germline assignment: CDR1 LGHNA and CDR2 YSLEER. There are 14 residues in the CDR3. CDR3 sequence reads: CASSQDPGELGYTF. The DNA of the CDR3 is TGCGCCAGCAGCCAAGATCCAGGGGAACTTGGCTACACCTTC.

The CDR3 DNA reads as TGCGCCAGCAGCCAAGAGACTAGCGGGAGTTTCGGGGTCAAAAACATTCAGTACTTC. Translation: CASSQETSGSFGVKNIQYF. The chain combines TRBV4-3 with TRBJ2-4; 12 bases align to TRBD2. Unmatched junction bases numbered 9, after V lost 0 bases and J lost 3 bases. CDR3 length: 19 amino acids. Germline loops: CDR1 LGHNA, CDR2 YSLEER.

As to this clone: This same CDR3 is encoded by further DNA sequences in the sample. The V gene is TRBV5-1, the J gene TRBJ2-7; no clear D gene. CDR3 length equals 14 residues. The V end was cut by 0 bases, the J end by 0 bases, with 7 bases between. CDR1 is SGHRS and CDR2 is YFSETQ in the germline V gene. This CDR3 is CASSLEARSYEQYF. DNA for the CDR3: TGCGCCAGCAGCTTGGAGGCCCGCTCCTACGAGCAGTACTTC.

V usage is TRBV18 and J usage is TRBJ1-3, with D perhaps matching TRBD1 (5 bases). V dropped 3 bases and J dropped 0 bases, with 9 bases sitting between them. This CDR3 has 15 amino acids. Germline V gene data show CDR1 as KGHSH and CDR2 as LQKENI. CDR3 coding DNA: TGTGCCAGCTCACCTGACAGAAACTCTGGAAACACCATATATTTT. This sequence encodes CASSPDRNSGNTIYF.

With respect to this clone: Other DNA sequences in the sample encode the same CDR3. The chain links TRBV4-2 to TRBJ2-3; perhaps TRBD2 as D (5 bases). The germline V gene has CDR1 LGHNA and CDR2 YNFKEQ. With 0 bases removed from V and 1 base from J, the gap between germline ends came to 11 bases. The CDR3 is 16 amino acids. The DNA for the CDR3 is TGTGCCAGCAGCCAAGATTCTTCACTAGGCACAGATACGCAGTATTTT. Translated: CASSQDSSLGTDTQYF.

V usage is TRBV2 and J usage is TRBJ2-3, with 12 bases aligning to TRBD2. Losses at the gene ends were 9 bases for V and 10 bases for J; bases not matched to a gene: 14. The CDR3 spans 15 residues. Germline values: CDR1 SNHLY, CDR2 FYNNEI. CDR3 amino acids: CASPWLAGGLEPQYF. The CDR3 bases are TGTGCCAGTCCCTGGCTAGCGGGGGGGCTGGAGCCGCAGTATTTT.

The rearrangement uses TRBV27 and TRBJ2-2; 10 nucleotides line up with TRBD1. The CDR3 spans 18 residues. In germline, CDR1 is MNHEY, CDR2 SMNVEV (reference sequence). The V and J ends lost 5 bases and 1 base, in that order; junction bases with no gene match: 10. CDR3 sequence: CASSITPGQGMNTGELFF. As DNA, the CDR3 is TGTGCCAGCAGTATCACGCCGGGACAGGGGATGAACACCGGGGAGCTGTTTTTT.

This clone was seen once. The rearrangement joins TRBV1 to TRBJ2-7; whether TRBD2, the table's D call, matches the DNA was not checked. TRBV1 is a listed pseudogene. The CDR3 covers 14 residues. The CDR3 bases are TGCACCAGCAGCCAAGATACGGGGGCCTACGAGCAGTACTTC. Protein product: CTSSQDTGAYEQYF.

V gene TRBV10-3 combines with J gene TRBJ1-2, with 7 bases identical to TRBD1. Trimming removed 2 bases from V and 7 bases from J; junction bases left unmatched: 16. Germline V gene sequence: CDR1 ENHRY, CDR2 SYGVKD. The CDR3 extends over 17 amino acids. The DNA of the CDR3 is TGTGCCATCAGTGAGACAGGGGAAGGGGTGCACTTCTGTGGCTACACCTTC. Its translation: CAISETGEGVHFCGYTF.

The chain combines TRBV28 with TRBJ1-1; D possibly corresponds to TRBD1 (5 bases). CDR3 length equals 12 residues. Trimming left V 11 bases short and J 3 bases short, with 13 bases between. Germline CDR1 is MDHEN and CDR2 is SYDVKM. The CDR3 region has the DNA TGTGCCTCTATTCAGGGAGACACTGAAGCTTTCTTT. The encoded protein is CASIQGDTEAFF.

The chain joins TRBV30 to TRBJ1-4; no clear D. This CDR3 is 13 amino acids long. Trimming cost V 0 bases and J 8 bases, with 10 bases left between them. CDR1 GTSNPN and CDR2 SVGIG come from the germline V gene (reference sequence). CDR3 in amino acids: CAWSVRGEEKLFF. DNA of the CDR3: TGTGCCTGGAGTGTACGTGGGGAAGAAAAACTGTTTTTT.

The V gene is TRBV28, the J gene TRBJ1-1; D remains ambiguous. Looked up from germline, CDR1 is MDHEN and CDR2 is SYDVKM. The CDR3 spans 13 residues. The V and J ends lost 5 bases and 5 bases respectively, with 12 bases between them. This CDR3 reads CASSETGWTEAFF. In DNA, the CDR3 is TGTGCCAGCAGTGAGACGGGTTGGACTGAAGCTTTCTTT.

This sequence joins TRBV7-9 and TRBJ2-7; the D gene is possibly TRBD2 (6 bases). V was shortened by 4 bases and J by 0 bases, with 16 bases between the two germline ends. The CDR3 runs 16 residues. The germline gives CDR1 SEHNR, CDR2 FQNEAQ (reference sequence). The CDR3 here is CASSSGTLASSYEQYF. CDR3 nucleotide sequence: TGTGCCAGCAGCTCAGGGACTTTGGCAAGCTCCTACGAGCAGTACTTC. The full variable domain, its missing parts supplied by reference TRBV7-9 and TRBJ2-7, is DTGVSQNPRHKITKRGQNVTFRCDPISEHNRLYWYRQTLGQGPEFLTYFQNEAQLEKSRLLSDRFSAERPKGSFSTLEIQRTEQGDSAMYLCASSSGTLASSYEQYFGPGTRLTVT.

CDR3 nucleotides: TGCGCCAGCAGCCAAGATGCGGGAGGCGGGTACGAGCAGTACTTC. Translating gives CASSQDAGGGYEQYF. This chain links TRBV4-1 with TRBJ2-7; 8 bases match TRBD2. The CDR3 sequence is 15 residues long. Losses at the gene ends were 0 bases for V and 4 bases for J; bases not matched to a gene: 5. Germline CDR1 MGHRA, CDR2 YSYEKL.

V and J are TRBV28 and TRBJ2-6; 7 nucleotides line up with TRBD1. The germline V gene has CDR1 MDHEN and CDR2 SYDVKM. J lost 0 bases, V lost 6 bases, and 8 bases had no gene match. The CDR3 sequence is 17 residues long. The CDR3 DNA is TGTGCCAGCAGGACATTGGGACAGCGCTCTGGGGCCAACGTCCTGACTTTC. As protein: CASRTLGQRSGANVLTF.

The rearrangement joins TRBV2 to TRBJ2-6; D is possibly TRBD1 (5 bases). Deletions cut 2 bases from V and 2 bases from J, with 10 bases between. The V gene's germline CDR1 is SNHLY and CDR2 FYNNEI. CDR3 length: 16 amino acids. The CDR3 DNA reads TGTGCCAGCAGTGAACAGGGTCCCCCTGGGGCCAACGTCCTGACTTTC. Translating gives CASSEQGPPGANVLTF.

The rearrangement links TRBV7-9 to TRBJ2-3; 10 bases align to TRBD2. The CDR3 sequence is 16 residues long. V shed 0 bases and J 5 bases; nucleotides not matched to a gene: 5. The germline V gene has CDR1 SEHNR and CDR2 FQNEAQ (reference sequence). CDR3 region: CASSLALGLAKDTQYF. CDR3 nucleotides: TGTGCCAGCAGCTTAGCGCTGGGACTAGCGAAAGATACGCAGTATTTT.

This rearrangement joins TRBV7-9 to TRBJ2-7, with D possibly called TRBD1 or TRBD2 (5 bases each). Per germline, CDR1 SEHNR and CDR2 FQNEAQ (reference sequence). Trimming stripped 0 bases from V and 3 bases from J, with 15 bases between. CDR3 length: 16 residues. The CDR3 is CASSLARWGFDYEQYF. The CDR3 nucleotides are TGTGCCAGCAGCTTAGCGAGGTGGGGGTTCGACTACGAGCAGTACTTC.

The chain uses TRBV10-1 and TRBJ2-7, with a weak D call TRBD1 (5 bases). Germline CDR1 WNHNN, CDR2 SYGVQD (reference sequence). The V end was cut by 0 bases, the J end by 4 bases, with 16 bases between. CDR3 length: 16 residues. The CDR3 loop is CASSESVPPGWYEQYF. The CDR3 coding sequence is TGCGCCAGCAGTGAGTCCGTGCCGCCAGGGTGGTACGAGCAGTACTTC.

This sequence joins TRBV27 and TRBJ2-7, with a weak D call TRBD2 (6 bases). The CDR3 runs 13 residues. Germline V gene sequence: CDR1 MNHEY, CDR2 SMNVEV (reference sequence). The V gene lost 10 bases and the J gene lost 3 bases, with 16 bases spanning the gap. CDR3 DNA: TGTGCCACCTCACCGGGACTTAACTACGAGCAGTACTTC. Protein: CATSPGLNYEQYF.